This TCR beta chain is drawn from a study of glioma-infiltrating T cells. V lost 2 bases, J lost 0 bases, and 17 bases lay in between. The CDR3 totals 18 residues. Germline lookup yields CDR1 MNHEY and CDR2 SVGEGT. As to this clonotype: The antigen remains undetermined. Found in a library prepared for alpha chains, this beta chain is an off-target read, and its abundance has little meaning.

The study, taken as a whole, reports: CDR3 overlap between tissue and blood was very small. Non-neoplastic patients had below-expected tissue-blood divergence, while all gliomas exceeded expectation.

The iRepertoire nested amplicon-rescue multiplex PCR amplified TCR alpha and beta CDR3s from RNA. TCRdb re-called the multiplex PCR reads through MiXCR, storing one row per CDR3 protein. There are 900 to 1,400 distinct CDR3 sequences in the sample; approximately 29% occur only once, and approximately 12% lies in the top ten. Sequenced input: glioma tissue, nonneoplastic brain tissue, or PBMCs (not recorded which). The source is a human donor with low-grade glioma or glioblastoma, undergoing nonglioma brain surgery, or in good health (not recorded which). This chain connects TRBV6-2 or TRBV6-3 to TRBJ1-5; maybe TRBD1 (5 bases). This CDR3 is CASSYPRQGRDSNQPQHF. DNA of the CDR3: TGTGCCAGCAGTTACCCCCGCCAGGGCAGGGATAGCAATCAGCCCCAGCATTTT.